These 31 T cell receptor beta chains were all obtained from the same sample, sequenced in a study of T-cell reconstitution after alpha-beta-depleted transplantation in children. Preparing the TCRbeta library involved the use of unique molecular identifiers. TCRdb processed the PCR reads anew with MiXCR; each CDR3 protein has one entry. This sample carries fewer than 350,000 distinct CDR3 sequences, roughly 9.1% of them seen once, and the ten largest clones take 7.5%. Sequences were derived from PBMCs, sampled before TCRalphabeta/CD19-depleted stem cell transplant. Receptor source: a boy under three years old with acute myeloid leukemia, due to receive a stem cell transplant.

The gene calls are TRBV18 and TRBJ1-5; the D is unclear. Per the germline V gene, CDR1 is KGHSH and CDR2 is LQKENI. The CDR3 totals 15 residues. V lost 0 bases to trimming and J lost 0 bases, with 6 bases between them. CDR3: CASSPPRYSNQPQHF. DNA for the CDR3: TGTGCCAGCTCACCACCGAGGTATAGCAATCAGCCCCAGCATTTT. The full variable domain, its missing parts supplied by reference TRBV18 and TRBJ1-5, is NAGVMQNPRHLVRRRGQEARLRCSPMKGHSHVYWYRQLPEEGLKFMVYLQKENIIDESGMPKERFSAEFPKEGPSILRIQQVVRGDSAAYFCASSPPRYSNQPQHFGDGTRLSIL.

In this sample, this clonotype turned up many times. V usage is TRBV12-3 or TRBV12-4 and J usage is TRBJ1-4; 9 bases match TRBD1. V shed 3 bases, J shed 3 bases, and the junction held 2 bases outside the gene matches. The CDR3 spans 15 residues. DNA for the CDR3: TGTGCCAGCAGTTTTTGGACAGGGGCTAATGAAAAACTGTTTTTT. Translated: CASSFWTGANEKLFF.

This clonotype was detected ten times or more. The chain joins TRBV11-2 to TRBJ2-7; 10 bases agree with TRBD1. Per germline, CDR1 SGHAT and CDR2 FQNNGV. The V and J ends lost 5 bases and 4 bases, in that order; junction bases with no gene match: 8. The CDR3 runs to 15 residues. In nucleotides, the CDR3 is TGTGCCAGCAGCGGGGACAGGGGAGAAACGTACGAGCAGTACTTC. Translation: CASSGDRGETYEQYF.

This clonotype was seen ten or more times. This chain's CDR3 is CASSQATGARTDTQYF. The CDR3, as DNA: TGCGCCAGCAGCCAAGCTACCGGAGCACGGACAGATACGCAGTATTTT. The chain links TRBV4-3 to TRBJ2-3; D is uncertain. Germline-derived CDR1 and CDR2 are LGHNA and YSLEER. The CDR3 has 16 residues. Deletions cut 1 base from V and 3 bases from J, with 14 bases between.

This clonotype was seen more than once but under ten times. The rearrangement uses TRBV19 and TRBJ2-4, with a possible D match to TRBD2 (5 bases). The CDR3 is 15 residues long. The germline CDR1 and CDR2 sequences are LNHDA and SQIVND (reference sequence). The V and J ends lost 4 bases and 2 bases respectively, with 12 bases between them. This chain's CDR3 is CASSTGDGTKNIQYF. The CDR3 nucleotides are TGTGCCAGTAGTACAGGAGACGGGACCAAAAACATTCAGTACTTC.

This clonotype was found many times. The chain recombines TRBV29-1 with TRBJ2-7; no clear D gene. CDR1 and CDR2 (germline): SQVTM, ANQGSEA. V gave up 4 bases and J gave up 7 bases, with 11 bases separating them. The CDR3 loop spans 11 amino acids. The CDR3 protein is CSVARFGEQYF. DNA of the CDR3: TGCAGCGTTGCCAGGTTCGGGGAGCAGTACTTC.

This clonotype was seen at least ten times. V gene TRBV29-1 combines with J gene TRBJ1-2; 7 bases line up with TRBD1. The V and J ends lost 7 bases and 2 bases, in that order; junction bases with no gene match: 4. The CDR3 has 12 amino acids. Germline values: CDR1 SQVTM, CDR2 ANQGSEA. In DNA form, the CDR3 reads TGCAGCGCGGGGGACAGCAACTATGGCTACACCTTC. Protein: CSAGDSNYGYTF.

At least ten counts were recorded for this clonotype. The rearrangement joins TRBV28 to TRBJ2-7, with 9 nucleotides matching TRBD1. Germline V gives CDR1 MDHEN, CDR2 SYDVKM. The CDR3 has 17 amino acids. The V gene end was trimmed by 0 bases and the J gene end by 1 base; junction bases not matched to a gene: 7. CDR3 loop: CASSLWTGTGRSYEQYF. The CDR3 region has the DNA TGTGCCAGCAGTTTATGGACCGGGACAGGGCGATCCTACGAGCAGTACTTC.

This clonotype was detected a few times. V gene TRBV4-2 combines with J gene TRBJ2-1; 8 bases align to TRBD1. V gave up 0 bases and J gave up 3 bases; unmatched junction bases: 13. CDR3 length: 19 amino acids. Germline V CDR1 and CDR2: LGHNA, YNFKEQ. In nucleotides, the CDR3 is TGTGCCAGCAGCCAAGATTGGGGGTCCGGGACAGGAGACTACAATGAGCAGTTCTTC. This sequence encodes CASSQDWGSGTGDYNEQFF.

This clonotype has a count of ten or more. The rearrangement joins TRBV5-4 to TRBJ2-4, with D hard to call. The CDR3 sequence is 16 residues long. V was clipped by 1 base and J by 3 bases, with 14 bases between them. Germline V CDR1 and CDR2: SGHNT, YYREEE (reference sequence). As DNA, the CDR3 is TGTGCCAGCAGCTTGCCCGGACCCGCGGACAAAAACATTCAGTACTTC. Amino acid sequence: CASSLPGPADKNIQYF.

This clonotype was seen ten or more times. The genes are TRBV7-2 and TRBJ2-5, with a weak D call TRBD2 (5 bases). V lost 2 bases, J lost 5 bases, and 6 bases lay in between. CDR3 length: 12 residues. Per the germline V gene, CDR1 is SGHTA and CDR2 is FQGNSA. The CDR3 here is CASSLRRETQYF. CDR3 DNA sequence: TGTGCCAGCAGCTTAAGGAGGGAGACCCAGTACTTC.

Ten or more counts support this clonotype. The CDR3: CASSREGGELFF. Here the CDR3 DNA reads TGTGCCAGCAGCAGGGAGGGCGGGGAGCTGTTTTTT. V is TRBV6-1 and J is TRBJ2-2; 7 nucleotides align to TRBD2. V lost 6 bases, J lost 7 bases, and 2 bases stayed unmatched. The CDR3 sequence is 12 residues long. CDR1 and CDR2 from the germline V gene are MNHNS and SASEGT.

This clonotype was seen at least ten times. This chain uses TRBV20-1 with TRBJ2-5; D is uncertain. Trimming stripped 6 bases from V and 0 bases from J, with 11 bases between. Germline V gene data show CDR1 as DFQATT and CDR2 as SNEGSKA (reference sequence). The CDR3 sequence is 13 residues long. CDR3 loop: CSARSPYQETQYF. Here the CDR3 DNA reads TGCAGTGCCCGTAGCCCCTACCAAGAGACCCAGTACTTC.

This clonotype was observed at least ten times. V gene TRBV29-1 combines with J gene TRBJ2-1, with 7 bases identical to TRBD1. The V and J ends lost 6 bases and 0 bases, in that order; junction bases with no gene match: 5. The CDR3 totals 14 residues. Per the germline V gene, CDR1 is SQVTM and CDR2 is ANQGSEA. CDR3 sequence (DNA): TGCAGCGTAGCCAGGGGGAACTCCTACAATGAGCAGTTCTTC. Translated: CSVARGNSYNEQFF.

This clonotype was seen ten or more times. The CDR3 is CASYLPRAGYEQYF. In DNA form, the CDR3 reads TGTGCCAGCTACCTTCCCAGGGCGGGCTACGAGCAGTACTTC. This chain joins TRBV12-3 or TRBV12-4 and TRBJ2-7; D assignment may be TRBD1 or TRBD2 (5 bases each). Trimming left V 8 bases short and J 3 bases short, with 17 bases between. The CDR3 is 14 residues long.

The table lists this clonotype with many counts. The gene calls are TRBV19 and TRBJ1-2; 8 positions agree with TRBD1. Germline V gene lookup returns CDR1 LNHDA and CDR2 SQIVND (reference sequence). The CDR3 covers 14 residues. With V trimmed by 3 bases and J by 4 bases, 4 bases remained unmatched. The CDR3 region has the DNA TGTGCCAGTAGTATTCAGGGGGCGTCCTATGGCTACACCTTC. Translated, it gives CASSIQGASYGYTF.

This clonotype was recorded at least ten times. The gene calls are TRBV18 and TRBJ2-3, with TRBD1 matching over 10 bases. The ends lost 8 bases at V and 4 bases at J; junction bases unmatched: 6. The CDR3 is 14 residues long. Per germline, CDR1 KGHSH and CDR2 LQKENI. The CDR3 sequence: CASPSGTGADTQYF. CDR3 nucleotide sequence: TGTGCCAGCCCGTCCGGGACAGGGGCAGATACGCAGTATTTT.

V gene TRBV2 combines with J gene TRBJ2-2; D unresolved. The CDR3 is 15 residues long. Germline assignment: CDR1 SNHLY and CDR2 FYNNEI. V dropped 5 bases and J dropped 5 bases, with 15 bases sitting between them. CDR3 nucleotide sequence: TGTGCCAGCAGTTCAAACAGCATAGGGACCGGGGAGCTGTTTTTT. Protein: CASSSNSIGTGELFF.

This clonotype has only a few counts. V usage is TRBV14 and J usage is TRBJ2-5, with a weak D call TRBD2 (5 bases). Between the trimmed V and J ends, which lost 5 bases and 2 bases, there was a span of 12 bases. Germline V gene lookup returns CDR1 SGHDN and CDR2 FVKESK. The CDR3 runs 14 residues. As DNA, the CDR3 is TGTGCCAGCAGCACGACTAACTTGCAAGAGACCCAGTACTTC. It is translated as CASSTTNLQETQYF.

This clonotype occurred many times. The V and J genes are TRBV4-3 and TRBJ1-2; D not certain. The V and J ends lost 2 bases and 4 bases respectively, with 8 bases between them. CDR3 length: 13 amino acids. Germline CDR1 is LGHNA and CDR2 is YSLEER. CDR3 coding DNA: TGCGCCAGCAGCCAAATGTCAAGCTATGGCTACACCTTC. It yields the protein CASSQMSSYGYTF.

The V and J genes are TRBV7-2 and TRBJ2-3, with TRBD2 as a possible D gene (6 bases). The CDR3 totals 15 residues. Trimming stripped 2 bases from V and 3 bases from J, with 12 bases between. Germline loops: CDR1 SGHTA, CDR2 FQGNSA. CDR3 nucleotides: TGTGCCAGCAGCTTAAGGCTAGGGAGGACAGATACGCAGTATTTT. Amino acids: CASSLRLGRTDTQYF. The full variable domain, in which reference TRBV7-2 and TRBJ2-3 provide the parts outside the CDR3, is GAGVSQSPSNKVTEKGKDVELRCDPISGHTALYWYRQSLGQGLEFLIYFQGNSAPDKSGLPSDRFSAERTGGSVSTLTIQRTQQEDSAVYLCASSLRLGRTDTQYFGPGTRLTVL.

There are many counts of this clonotype. The chain links TRBV18 to TRBJ2-7; possibly TRBD1 or TRBD2 for D (6 bases each). Trimming removed 4 bases from V and 0 bases from J, with 7 bases in between. In germline, CDR1 is KGHSH, CDR2 LQKENI. This CDR3 comprises 13 residues. The CDR3 sequence: CASSQGGSYEQYF. CDR3 nucleotides: TGTGCCAGCTCACAGGGGGGCTCCTACGAGCAGTACTTC. The variable domain in full, with the rest retrieved from reference TRBV18 and TRBJ2-7, is NAGVMQNPRHLVRRRGQEARLRCSPMKGHSHVYWYRQLPEEGLKFMVYLQKENIIDESGMPKERFSAEFPKEGPSILRIQQVVRGDSAAYFCASSQGGSYEQYFGPGTRLTVT.

This chain joins TRBV11-2 and TRBJ2-1; no clear D. Germline loops: CDR1 SGHAT, CDR2 FQNNGV. The CDR3 is 13 amino acids. Between the trimmed V and J ends, which lost 4 bases and 5 bases, there was a span of 9 bases. The CDR3 DNA is TGTGCCAGCAGCTCCATAAGGGACAATGAGCAGTTCTTC. The encoded protein is CASSSIRDNEQFF.

This clonotype was observed a handful of times. This chain connects TRBV28 to TRBJ1-2; tentative D call: TRBD1 (6 bases). The germline V and J ends were trimmed by 5 bases and 8 bases, with 18 bases remaining between them. Germline lookup yields CDR1 MDHEN and CDR2 SYDVKM. The CDR3 extends over 14 amino acids. CDR3 in DNA: TGTGCCAGCAGTCGGGACACTCTAACAGGGGGCTACACCTTC. It specifies CASSRDTLTGGYTF.

This clonotype was seen repeatedly, ten times or more. The rearrangement uses TRBV11-3 and TRBJ2-2, with 8 bases aligning to TRBD2. The ends lost 4 bases at V and 2 bases at J; junction bases unmatched: 9. There are 17 residues in the CDR3. CDR1 and CDR2 (germline): SGHNT, YENEEA. The CDR3 nucleotides are TGTGCCAGCAGCTCAGGGGTTAGCGGGGCTAACACCGGGGAGCTGTTTTTT. Its protein is CASSSGVSGANTGELFF.

In its sample, this clonotype was seen many times. The gene calls are TRBV5-1 and TRBJ2-3, with D perhaps matching TRBD2 (5 bases). From germline, CDR1 is SGHRS and CDR2 YFSETQ. V dropped 4 bases and J dropped 2 bases, with 14 bases sitting between them. CDR3 length: 15 residues. The CDR3 reads CASSPIASYTDTQYF. The CDR3 DNA reads TGCGCCAGCAGCCCAATAGCGTCCTACACAGATACGCAGTATTTT.

In its sample, this clonotype was seen many times. The chain links TRBV15 to TRBJ1-2, with TRBD1 matching over 7 bases. The V segment lost 2 bases and the J segment 4 bases; nucleotides outside the gene matches: 16. This CDR3 spans 18 amino acids. CDR1 is LNHNV and CDR2 is YYDKDF in the germline V gene (reference sequence). The CDR3 DNA is TGTGCCACCAGCAGAACCTACAGACAGGGAGCGGAGTCCTATGGCTACACCTTC. This encodes CATSRTYRQGAESYGYTF. Full variable domain (outside the CDR3, taken from reference TRBV15 and TRBJ1-2): DAMVIQNPRYQVTQFGKPVTLSCSQTLNHNVMYWYQQKSSQAPKLLFHYYDKDFNNEADTPDNFQSRRPNTSFCFLDIRSPGLGDTAMYLCATSRTYRQGAESYGYTFGSGTRLTVV.

The table lists this clonotype with a few counts. The rearrangement uses TRBV20-1 and TRBJ2-7; TRBD1 might be the D (5 bases). V gave up 6 bases and J gave up 3 bases, with 15 bases separating them. Germline CDR1 is DFQATT and CDR2 is SNEGSKA (reference sequence). This CDR3 has 13 amino acids. The CDR3 DNA sequence: TGCAGTGCGGCCCAGGGTGTTCACTACGAGCAGTACTTC. Its protein is CSAAQGVHYEQYF.

This clonotype was recorded at least ten times. This rearrangement joins TRBV20-1 to TRBJ2-5; D perhaps matches TRBD2 (5 bases). This CDR3 has 14 residues. Germline loops: CDR1 DFQATT, CDR2 SNEGSKA (reference sequence). Trimming shortened V by 2 bases and J by 0 bases, and 10 bases separated the two germline ends. The CDR3 DNA follows: TGCAGTGCTAGACAGCCGGGGTACCAAGAGACCCAGTACTTC. Encoded protein: CSARQPGYQETQYF.

V usage is TRBV19 and J usage is TRBJ2-2, with 16 positions matching TRBD2. With V trimmed by 4 bases and J by 7 bases, 12 bases remained unmatched. The CDR3 loop spans 19 amino acids. From germline, CDR1 is LNHDA and CDR2 SQIVND (reference sequence). CDR3: CASSTGLAGGRGQVGELFF. CDR3 nucleotides: TGTGCCAGTAGTACGGGACTAGCGGGAGGGAGGGGCCAAGTCGGGGAGCTGTTTTTT.

This clonotype was seen at least ten times. The V and J genes are TRBV7-2 and TRBJ2-3; 8 positions match TRBD2. V dropped 2 bases and J dropped 1; count of bases not matched to a gene: 2. This CDR3 has 15 residues. Per the germline V gene, CDR1 is SGHTA and CDR2 is FQGNSA. The CDR3 DNA is TGTGCCAGCAGCTTAACACTAGCGGGCACAGATACGCAGTATTTT. Protein product: CASSLTLAGTDTQYF.